The rows below give T cell receptor beta chains drawn from one sample of a study of shared clonotypes between healthy human individuals. Clones were sequenced by immunoSEQ multiplex PCR, and TCRdb holds only the in-frame ones, with some missing. This sample has about 530,000 clones, with roughly 85% found just once. Sequencing was done on a sample of PBMCs. All receptors derive from a woman between 40 and 50 years old in good health. Some clones in this sample may be carry-over from other donors' samples. CDR3s include the opening cysteine and the closing phenylalanine or tryptophan. A D gene is named only where the DNA matches it firmly. Part of the rows lack a size; the others show once, few, many or a class for expanded clones.

length	D	size	J	V	DNA	CDR3
12	-	once	TRBJ1-5	TRBV28	TGTGCCAGCAGTCTGCCCAATCAGCCCCAGCATTTT	CASSLPNQPQHF
14	-	-	TRBJ1-2	TRBV6-1	TGTGCCAGCGGGATAGAAATTACTACCCCGGCCTACACCTTC	CASGIEITTPAYTF
14	-	few	TRBJ1-1	TRBV30	TGTGCCTGGAGAGGAGACAGGACCTACACTGAAGCTTTCTTT	CAWRGDRTYTEAFF
18	-	-	TRBJ2-3	TRBV28	TGTGCCAGCAGTTTTATAGGGATAGGCGGTTTAAGCACAGATACGCAGTATTTT	CASSFIGIGGLSTDTQYF
13	TRBD1	once	TRBJ1-2	TRBV28	TGTGCCAGCAGTTTACAGGGGGGCTATGGCTACACCTTC	CASSLQGGYGYTF
16	TRBD2	-	TRBJ2-5	TRBV7-2	TGTGCCAGCAAATGGACTAGCGGGAGGTCGGGAGAGACCCAGTACTTC	CASKWTSGRSGETQYF
15	TRBD2	-	TRBJ2-1	TRBV6-1	TGTGCCAGCAGGGGGGGACTAGCGGGAAGGAATGAGCAGTTCTTC	CASRGGLAGRNEQFF
14	-	-	TRBJ1-4	TRBV27	TGTGCCAGCAGTCCCACGGGGTACTCGGAAAAACTGTTTTTT	CASSPTGYSEKLFF
15	TRBD2	-	TRBJ2-1	TRBV5-1	TGCGCCAGCGCCCTGGGGGGGAACTCCTACAATGAGCAGTTCTTC	CASALGGNSYNEQFF
13	TRBD2	few	TRBJ2-7	TRBV7-9	TGTGCCAGCAAAACAGCGGGAGTGGGCGAGCAGTACTTC	CASKTAGVGEQYF
14	-	-	TRBJ2-1	TRBV27	TGTGCCAGCAGTCCTATACCCCCGGGGAATGAGCAGTTCTTC	CASSPIPPGNEQFF
14	-	-	TRBJ1-1	TRBV6-4	TGTGCCAGCAGAGTCCAGCCTGGGGGCACTGAAGCTTTCTTT	CASRVQPGGTEAFF
15	TRBD2	-	TRBJ2-1	TRBV28	TGTGCCAGCAAACGGACTAGCGGGACCTACAATGAGCAGTTCTTC	CASKRTSGTYNEQFF
14	-	-	TRBJ2-1	TRBV5-4	TGTGCCAGCAGCTTGGCGGGGCCTTACAATGAGCAGTTCTTC	CASSLAGPYNEQFF
11	TRBD1	-	TRBJ2-1	TRBV27	TGTGCCAGTAGCAGGGGGTACGAGCAGTTCTTC	CASSRGYEQFF
23	TRBD2	-	TRBJ2-7	TRBV5-1	TGCGCCAGCAGCTGGACCCCTCTAGCGGGAGAGGGCGCATTGGCTGCCGGCTCCTACGAGCAGTACTTC	CASSWTPLAGEGALAAGSYEQYF
13	-	-	TRBJ2-5	TRBV5-1	TGCGCCAGCAGCACTGAGCCCGTCGGGACCCAGTACTTC	CASSTEPVGTQYF
15	-	few	TRBJ2-2	TRBV6-1	TGTGCCAGCAGCCACGGTCTGGAAGGGGCCGGGGAGCTGTTTTTT	CASSHGLEGAGELFF
16	TRBD1	-	TRBJ2-1	TRBV27	TGTGCCAGCATCCCAAGACCGGGACAGGGGAAACCTGAGCAGTTCTTC	CASIPRPGQGKPEQFF
14	TRBD1	-	TRBJ2-7	TRBV7-7	TGTGCTAGCAGCTTAGGGACAGGGACCTACGAGCAGTACTTC	CASSLGTGTYEQYF
13	TRBD2	-	TRBJ2-5	TRBV30	TGTGCCTGGAGTGTGGCGGGAGAGAAGACCCAGTACTTC	CAWSVAGEKTQYF
13	-	-	TRBJ2-2	TRBV27	TGTGCCAGCAGATTGGGGAACACCGGGGAGCTGTTTTTT	CASRLGNTGELFF
11	-	-	TRBJ1-2	TRBV7-9	TGTGCCAGCAGCCTATCGACTGGCTACACCTTC	CASSLSTGYTF
16	-	-	TRBJ1-1	TRBV19	TGTGCCAGTAGTATAGAGGTCGGCACTATGAACACTGAAGCTTTCTTT	CASSIEVGTMNTEAFF
15	-	-	TRBJ2-5	TRBV6-6	TGTGCCAGCAGCTCCCGGGACGTTTCACAAGAGACCCAGTACTTC	CASSSRDVSQETQYF
15	-	-	TRBJ1-2	TRBV9	TGTGCCAGCAGCGTAGATCATGGGATAAACTATGGCTACACCTTC	CASSVDHGINYGYTF
15	-	-	TRBJ1-1	TRBV30	TGTGCCTGGAGTGTACGGGGCAGGTTGAACACTGAAGCTTTCTTT	CAWSVRGRLNTEAFF
14	TRBD2	-	TRBJ2-7	TRBV7-2	TGTGCCAGCAGCCCCACTAGCGGGAACTACGAGCAGTACTTC	CASSPTSGNYEQYF
15	TRBD2	-	TRBJ2-5	TRBV4-1	TGCGCCAGCAGTAAGCTAGCGGGTGGGGTAGAGACCCAGTACTTC	CASSKLAGGVETQYF
15	-	many	TRBJ2-1	TRBV18	TGTGCCAGCTCACCAATGGGAGTGAGTTACAATGAGCAGTTCTTC	CASSPMGVSYNEQFF
14	TRBD2	-	TRBJ2-7	TRBV27	TGTGCCAGCGGCCTTAGCGGGAGGTTGTACGAGCAGTACTTC	CASGLSGRLYEQYF
16	TRBD2	-	TRBJ2-1	TRBV7-2	TGTGCCAGCAGCTTATGGGGCCTAGCGGGAGTAGGTGAGCAGTTCTTC	CASSLWGLAGVGEQFF
13	-	-	TRBJ1-1	TRBV27	TGTGCCAGCAGTTTATCCTGGAACACTGAAGCTTTCTTT	CASSLSWNTEAFF
14	TRBD2	-	TRBJ2-7	TRBV19	TGTGCCAGTAGACTAGCGGCTTTTTCTTACGAGCAGTACTTC	CASRLAAFSYEQYF
15	-	-	TRBJ2-2	TRBV5-4	TGTGCCAGCAGCCCTGGCCGGATGAACACCGGGGAGCTGTTTTTT	CASSPGRMNTGELFF
13	-	many	TRBJ1-1	TRBV19	TGTGCCAGCCGGGGGCAGCCGAACACTGAAGCTTTCTTT	CASRGQPNTEAFF
15	-	-	TRBJ1-3	TRBV21-1	TGTGCCAGCAGCAATAGGGCGGTTTCCGGAAACACCATATATTTT	CASSNRAVSGNTIYF
18	-	-	TRBJ2-5	TRBV10-3	TGTGCCACCCACGTTGGGGGGTTTGGGAGTGGACGGTTGGAGACCCAGTACTTC	CATHVGGFGSGRLETQYF
16	-	-	TRBJ1-2	TRBV27	TGTGCCAGCAGTTTAAAGGGGTTCAGCAGTAACTATGGCTACACCTTC	CASSLKGFSSNYGYTF
14	-	-	TRBJ1-1	TRBV5-4	TGTGCCAGCAGCTTGGCGGGACGGAACACTGAAGCTTTCTTT	CASSLAGRNTEAFF
14	TRBD2	-	TRBJ2-7	TRBV6-5	TGTGCCAGCAGCAGGACTAGCGGGATGGACGAGCAGTACTTC	CASSRTSGMDEQYF
15	-	few	TRBJ2-1	TRBV6-6	TGTGCCAGCAGTTACGTCCAGGGCTCCTACAATGAGCAGTTCTTC	CASSYVQGSYNEQFF
15	TRBD1	-	TRBJ1-4	TRBV11-2	TGTGCCAGCAGCTACCCGGACAGGGTGGGCGAAAAACTGTTTTTT	CASSYPDRVGEKLFF
13	-	few	TRBJ1-1	TRBV18	TGTGCCAGCTCACCACCGTCCGGGCCTGAAGCTTTCTTT	CASSPPSGPEAFF
17	-	once	TRBJ2-5	TRBV23-1	-	CASSHSPGQGFLETQYF
15	-	-	TRBJ2-3	TRBV5-1	TGCGCCAGCAGCTTTATGGACGGGAGCACAGATACGCAGTATTTT	CASSFMDGSTDTQYF
17	-	few	TRBJ2-4	TRBV1	TGCACCAGCAGCCGTACTCGGGGTTTGTCGGCCAAAAACATTCAGTACTTC	CTSSRTRGLSAKNIQYF
17	TRBD2	-	TRBJ2-7	TRBV7-2	TGTGCCAGCAGCTTAGCACTAGCGGGAGAGTTGGCCTACGAGCAGTACTTC	CASSLALAGELAYEQYF
15	TRBD1	-	TRBJ1-4	TRBV4-2	TGTGCCAGCAGCCAAGGGACAGGGCGAAATGAAAAACTGTTTTTT	CASSQGTGRNEKLFF
11	-	-	TRBJ2-2	TRBV6-1	TGTGCCAGCAGTGGTTATGCGGAGCTGTTTTTT	CASSGYAELFF